Given below is one T cell receptor (beta chain) in context. Its antigen is still unknown. The record has no base qualities; no much larger clone is one base away. Distinct nucleotide sequences in the sample also encode this CDR3. This specimen comes from a study of shared clonotypes between healthy human individuals (dated by TCRdb to 2018 to 2021). Regarding the research as a whole: The cohort comprised a couple of women and a few men aged 18 to 49 years. Per donor, three plates each were used for CD4 naive and CD4 memory, two for CD8 naive, and one for CD8 memory. Libraries were prepared and TCR repertoires were sequenced by different laboratories using diverse techniques, in order to increase sequencing depth and limit assay-specific biases. Blood TCR repertoires of roughly five healthy adults were deeply sequenced to estimate repertoire size and the extent of clonotype sharing between individuals. Per donor, leukapheresis produced somewhere between about 0.9 and 9.5 billion PBMCs.

Findings and caveats that apply to the study as a whole: When a handful of donors were compared, the shared fraction of clonotypes was around 5% for naive CD4, approximately 3.5% for naive CD8, about 2.4% for memory CD4, and around 0.4% for memory CD8. Even with the large sequencing depth, rarefaction of the sorted-subset datasets indicated that sequencing was incomplete. Larger estimated clonotype richness was generally found for naive subsets than for memory subsets. Based on pairwise subsampling, the degree of clonotype sharing among donors was expected to be affected by sequencing depth. Only blood was sampled, and tissue TCR repertoires likely differ from those in blood. Clonotypes shared by all four sorted-subset donors showed higher generation probabilities than non-shared clonotypes. The small number of donors limited the genetic and exposure-history diversity represented.

The junction shows trimming of 5 bases on V and 5 bases on J, and the gene matches do not reach 7 bases of it. CDR1 and CDR2, per the germline V gene (reference sequence), are MNHEY and SMNVEV. Reading from cysteine to phenylalanine, the CDR3 counts 15 amino acids. The sequence is cut down to CDR3 DNA, 45 bases in frame from base 1. For the CD8 naive samples, CD45RO-negative cells were positively selected for CCR7, yielding a CD45RA+CCR7+ population from which TemRA cells were excluded. Healthy HIV-negative adults with no recently reported acute infections or vaccinations were included as donors. All donors were Caucasian adults living in Nashville, Tennessee, USA. After blood collection by leukapheresis, PBMCs were isolated using Ficoll-Histopaque density gradient centrifugation and then cryopreserved in the vapor phase of liquid nitrogen. Analytical flow cytometry was used to check the purity and quantity of each magnetically sorted T cell population. From each sorted fraction, genomic DNA was isolated and quantified by UV absorbance on a Nanodrop 2000c.

Using the deep immunoSEQ assay, multiplex PCR amplified TCR CDR3 regions from genomic DNA. Extracted genomic DNA from each cell subset was spread evenly across all wells of several immunoSEQ 96-well plates, with each plate serving as a replicate. For sorted subsets, approximately 210 ng genomic DNA, equal to 30,000 to 35,000 T cell genomes, was loaded into each replicate PCR. Purified libraries were quantified with a Qubit 3.0 fluorometer, sized on a Bioanalyzer 2100, and re-quantified with the KAPA Library Quantification kit. Every immunoSEQ 96-well plate was sequenced on a separate single-read 150-cycle Illumina NextSeq 550 flow cell. The authors' pipeline ran thus. Because the immunoSEQ output included only junctional sequences and no quality scores, the filtering could not be the same as the filtering used for full-length reads. Sequences were annotated with PyIR, a Python wrapper for IgBLAST v1.9, and V/J genes and CDR3 were assigned using IMGT germline references. Reads were removed for weak V/J assignments (E-value above 1e-6), missing CDR3, stop codons, out-of-frame junctions, or ambiguous translated residues. V3J clonotypes were defined by identical inferred V gene, J gene, and CDR3 amino acid sequence. Percentage overlap between repertoires was calculated by dividing the number of shared unique clonotypes by the size of the smaller repertoire. Richness of each repertoire was evaluated using RTK rarefaction, the Chao1 estimator, and Recon v2.1 estimates of unobserved clonotypes. Generation probabilities for all TCRbeta clonotypes obtained by the gDNA method from a few donors were computed using OLGA. Entries here come from immuneACCESS through TCRdb and include only in-frame sequences with V and J called. Some clones fail to appear in such tables; in the studies checked, an unresolved V gene covers under half of the shortfall, and the cause of the remainder is unknown. Clone size and the V and J calls come from that table; the DNA yielded D and trimming. The sample yields roughly 2,000,000 clones; around 93% were counted once. The ten largest account for 1.5% to 2% of the sample.

This chain joins TRBV27 to TRBJ2-7; 12 junctional bases match TRBD2. Material for sequencing was naive CD8+ T cells from PBMCs. Reading the label with the study, this specimen's cell subset or site is: CD45RA+CCR7+. This clonotype was obtained from a man in his late teens or twenties in good health. Some clones in this sample may be carry-over from other donors' samples. The bases read TGTGCCAGCAGTCCCCGACTAGCGGGAGCCCACGAGCAGTACTTC. It translates to CASSPRLAGAHEQYF.